This entry concerns a single T cell receptor (beta chain). Its antigen is currently unknown. Unique molecular identifiers tagged individual cDNA molecules. Each CDR3 protein is one row after TCRdb ran MiXCR on the 5' RACE reads. The sample shows tens of thousands of distinct CDR3 sequences, around 6.8% of them seen only once. The sample comes from a study of early T cells in non-severe SARS-CoV-2 infection. Study summary: Unsorted whole blood bulk RNA was sequenced, with unpaired chains.

Broader study findings: Missing private and CD4 specificities, VDJdb matching favored anti-spike CD8 responses.

Per the germline V gene, CDR1 is SQVTM and CDR2 is ANQGSEA. Trimming removed 2 bases from V and 12 bases from J, with 13 bases in between. The CDR3 extends over 11 amino acids. The rearrangement uses TRBV29-1 and TRBJ1-1; D perhaps matches TRBD1 (6 bases). The TCR was taken from an adult who was a healthcare worker with PCR-confirmed SARS-CoV-2 infection or an uninfected control (not recorded which). Sequenced: whole blood. CDR3 DNA: TGCAGCGTTGAATACGGGGGGCGAACTTTCTTT. Its translation is CSVEYGGRTFF. Together with reference TRBV29-1 and TRBJ1-1, the CDR3 gives the full variable domain: SAVISQKPSRDICQRGTSLTIQCQVDSQVTMMFWYRQQPGQSLTLIATANQGSEATYESGFVIDKFPISRPNLTFSTLTVSNMSPEDSSIYLCSVEYGGRTFFGQGTRLTVV.